One and the same sample provided the 10 T cell receptor beta chains below, sequenced in a study of cytomegalovirus exposure and HLA in healthy donors. A multiplex PCR was run with 60 Vbeta primers and 13 Jbeta primers. TCRdb's copy holds only in-frame clones and misses some; the assay was immunoSEQ multiplex PCR. The top ten hold approximately 4.3% of the sample, which has approximately 120,000 clones, over 60% seen once. The sequenced sample was PBMCs. These TCRs come from a man aged 55 to 69 in good health and CMV-seropositive.

The chain uses TRBV4-1 and TRBJ1-6; TRBD1 might be the D (6 bases). V was cut by 0 bases and J by 4 bases, with 13 bases left in between. The CDR3 is 17 amino acids. Germline assignment: CDR1 MGHRA and CDR2 YSYEKL. The CDR3 spells CASSQDQTGSYNSPLHF. The CDR3 coding sequence is TGCGCCAGCAGCCAAGACCAGACAGGTTCATATAATTCACCCCTCCACTTT.

V usage is TRBV29-1 and J usage is TRBJ1-1, with 10 bases aligning to TRBD1. With 4 bases clipped from V and 6 bases from J, the junction kept 5 bases outside the gene matches. Germline CDR1 and CDR2: SQVTM and ANQGSEA. The CDR3 loop spans 13 amino acids. The CDR3 coding sequence is TGCAGCGTTGGCTGGACAGGGGGGTCTGAAGCTTTCTTT. Translating it yields CSVGWTGGSEAFF.

This clone was observed a few times. CDR3 in DNA: TGCAGCGTTTTAACAGGGGCCCTTGAAGCTTTCTTT. Translated, it gives CSVLTGALEAFF. The chain employs TRBV29-1 and TRBJ1-1; the match to TRBD1 covers 7 bases. Germline CDR1 and CDR2: SQVTM and ANQGSEA. Germline trimming cut 5 bases from V and 7 bases from J; bases unmatched to any gene: 7. CDR3 size: 12 residues.

The chain combines TRBV5-1 with TRBJ2-3; 13 positions match TRBD2. Germline assignment: CDR1 SGHRS and CDR2 YFSETQ. The length of the CDR3 is 17 residues. Trimming at V came to 3 bases and at J to 1 base, leaving 5 bases not matched to a gene. The CDR3 DNA follows: TGCGCCAGCAGCTCCTCAACTAGCGGGGGGGGCACAGATACGCAGTATTTT. Its protein product is CASSSSTSGGGTDTQYF.

The V and J genes are TRBV19 and TRBJ2-3; 7 bases line up with TRBD1. The J segment lost 3 bases and the V segment lost 3 bases, leaving 6 bases of the junction unmatched. CDR3 length equals 15 residues. Germline V gene lookup returns CDR1 LNHDA and CDR2 SQIVND (reference sequence). CDR3 residues: CASSIYRGRTDTQYF. The DNA for the CDR3 is TGTGCCAGTAGTATCTACAGGGGAAGGACAGATACGCAGTATTTT. Supplemented by reference TRBV19 and TRBJ2-3, the full variable domain reads DGGITQSPKYLFRKEGQNVTLSCEQNLNHDAMYWYRQDPGQGLRLIYYSQIVNDFQKGDIAEGYSVSREKKESFPLTVTSAQKNPTAFYLCASSIYRGRTDTQYFGPGTRLTVL.

CDR3 in amino acids: CASSIVSHLYPSGANVLTF. The CDR3 DNA follows: TGTGCCAGTAGTATAGTCAGTCATCTGTACCCCTCTGGGGCCAACGTCCTGACTTTC. This rearrangement joins TRBV19 to TRBJ2-6; D gene ambiguous. V lost 1 base to trimming and J lost 0 bases, with 16 bases between them. The CDR3 has 19 amino acids. Germline V gene data show CDR1 as LNHDA and CDR2 as SQIVND (reference sequence).

The chain has TRBV27 and TRBJ1-3; D gene uncertain. The germline V gene has CDR1 MNHEY and CDR2 SMNVEV (reference sequence). The ends were cut back, 6 bases at V and 0 bases at J, with 6 bases in the middle. The CDR3 has 13 residues. Written as DNA, the CDR3 is TGTGCCAGCAGGAGACTCTCTGGAAACACCATATATTTT. Residues: CASRRLSGNTIYF.

The V gene is TRBV4-1, the J gene TRBJ2-7; TRBD2 matches 11 bases. V dropped 0 bases and J dropped 3; count of bases not matched to a gene: 7. Germline assignment: CDR1 MGHRA and CDR2 YSYEKL. CDR3 size: 17 residues. The DNA of the CDR3 is TGCGCCAGCAGCCAAGAAGGAGGGCTAGCGGGGGGCTACGAGCAGTACTTC. It encodes CASSQEGGLAGGYEQYF.

CDR3 in amino acids: CASSRPGGGETQYF. The CDR3 DNA reads TGTGCCAGCAGCCGACCGGGGGGGGGAGAGACCCAGTACTTC. The V gene is TRBV7-3, the J gene TRBJ2-5, with 8 positions matching TRBD2. This CDR3 has 14 amino acids. CDR1 and CDR2 from the germline V gene are SGHTA and FQGTGA. The V and J ends lost 5 bases and 4 bases, in that order; junction bases with no gene match: 6.

This clone was observed once. The gene calls are TRBV30 and TRBJ2-5; D perhaps matches TRBD2 (5 bases). CDR3 length equals 15 residues. Germline assignment: CDR1 GTSNPN and CDR2 SVGIG (reference sequence). Trimming removed 0 bases at V and 1 base at J, with 12 bases between. The CDR3 region is CAWSVSLRAQETQYF. The CDR3 DNA follows: TGTGCCTGGAGTGTAAGCTTGAGGGCCCAAGAGACCCAGTACTTC.